The following is a T cell receptor (beta chain) sequence with its context. Its antigen remains unknown. Within the sample, other DNA sequences also encode this same CDR3. V was shortened by 3 bases and J by 0 bases, with 5 bases between the two germline ends. Germline V gene sequence: CDR1 KGHSH, CDR2 LQKENI. The CDR3 contains 13 residues. This table comes from immunoSEQ multiplex PCR, and its TCRdb copy is limited to in-frame clones, with some not included. The data show about 90,000 clones, around 90% seen once. This specimen belongs to a study of identifying expanded T cells in peripheral blood. General study points: Approximately 1.2 clones differed between technical replicates, versus approximately 17 and 20 over time.

The clonotype was recovered from a person aged 18 to 70 in good health. Material: blood. The chain recombines TRBV18 with TRBJ1-1, with D hard to call. CDR3 region: CASSPDLNTEAFF. The CDR3 bases are TGTGCCAGCTCACCCGACCTGAACACTGAAGCTTTCTTT.